Listed below are T cell receptor beta chains from one sample, sequenced in a study of T cells in Graves' hyperthyroidism and ophthalmopathy. TCRdb reprocessed the multiplex PCR reads with MiXCR, giving one entry per CDR3 protein. Among approximately 530,000 distinct CDR3 sequences listed, just under 20% were seen once. The sequenced sample was blood. The receptors stem from a man aged 40-49 years with Graves' ophthalmopathy. Each CDR3 is given with its conserved first and last residue. A D gene is named only where the DNA matches it firmly. Rows may omit the clone size; those that give it use once, few, many or a size class.

j_gene,d_gene,abundance,v_gene,CDR3nt,CDR3aa
TRBJ2-1,NA,NA,TRBV4-3,TGCGCCAGCAGCCAAGATTGGGGACGCTCCTACAATGAGCAGTTCTTC,CASSQDWGRSYNEQFF
TRBJ2-1,NA,many,TRBV7-9,TGTGCCAGCAGCTTTTCCAGCGGGACAGTCAATGAGCAGTTCTTC,CASSFSSGTVNEQFF
TRBJ2-2,NA,NA,TRBV28,TGTGCCAGCACCCTGATAAGTAACGGGGAGCTGTTTTTT,CASTLISNGELFF
TRBJ1-1,TRBD1,NA,TRBV20-1,TGCAGTGCTACCGGGACAGGTACTTTGAACACTGAAGCTTTCTTT,CSATGTGTLNTEAFF
TRBJ2-3,NA,many,TRBV7-3,TGTGCCAGCAGCTTAAGGGGGGACTTCTACACAGATACGCAGTATTTT,CASSLRGDFYTDTQYF
TRBJ2-7,TRBD2,few,TRBV29-1,TGCAGCGTTGAGACTAGCGGCCTTTACGAGCAGTACTTC,CSVETSGLYEQYF
TRBJ1-2,NA,NA,TRBV5-1,TGTGCCAGCAGCTCGGGGACTCTCTATGGCTACACCTTC,CASSSGTLYGYTF
TRBJ2-1,NA,NA,TRBV29-1,TGCAGCGTTGAAGGGGCTTTGACAGTATCCTACAATGAGCAGTTCTTC,CSVEGALTVSYNEQFF
TRBJ1-1,TRBD1,many,TRBV3-1,TGTGCCAGCAGCTTGAAGGGACAGTTGAACACTGAAGCTTTCTTT,CASSLKGQLNTEAFF
TRBJ2-1,TRBD2,NA,TRBV30,TGTGCCTGGAGTGAGCAACTAGCGGGTTATGAGCAGTTCTTC,CAWSEQLAGYEQFF
TRBJ2-3,NA,many,TRBV11-1,TGTGCCAGCAGCTTCCGGAGCACAGATACGCAGTATTTT,CASSFRSTDTQYF
TRBJ2-7,NA,NA,TRBV6-1,TGTGCCAGCAGCCGGGTGCCAGAAACCTACGAGCAGTACTTC,CASSRVPETYEQYF
TRBJ2-7,TRBD1,few,TRBV7-6,TGTGCCAGCAGCCTACTCGGGGACAGTGAACAGTACTTC,CASSLLGDSEQYF
TRBJ2-7,NA,NA,TRBV4-3,TGCGCCAGCAGCCCTCGAGGGAAGGACCACTACGAGCAGTACTTC,CASSPRGKDHYEQYF
TRBJ1-3,NA,many,TRBV2,TGTGCCAGCCGGGTTAGCTCTGGAAACACCATATATTTT,CASRVSSGNTIYF
TRBJ1-4,NA,NA,TRBV3-1,TGTGCCAGCAGCCCCGGGACACGGAATGAAAAACTGTTTTTT,CASSPGTRNEKLFF
TRBJ2-3,TRBD1,many,TRBV20-1,TGCAGTGCTAGTACCAGGGGGCGCGCAGATACGCAGTATTTT,CSASTRGRADTQYF
TRBJ2-1,NA,many,TRBV18,TGTGCCAGCTCACCACCGGTAGTTTACAATGAGCAGTTCTTC,CASSPPVVYNEQFF
TRBJ1-2,NA,many,TRBV3-1,TGTGCCAGCAGCCCCCAGGGTTCTACGGACTATGGCTACACCTTC,CASSPQGSTDYGYTF
TRBJ2-2,NA,NA,TRBV20-1,TGCAGTGCTAGAGAAGGGGGTCCAGGGCTCACCGGGGAGCTGTTTTTT,CSAREGGPGLTGELFF